This T cell receptor (beta chain) was sequenced during a study of radiation and T cells in renal cell carcinoma. Study as a whole: Nephrectomy followed 15 Gy stereotactic body radiation by 4 weeks.

Profiled with immunoSEQ multiplex PCR; TCRdb holds only in-frame clones, not every one. Of fewer than 90,000 clones listed, roughly 85% are singletons. The V end was cut by 4 bases, the J end by 6 bases, with 7 bases between. Germline V gives CDR1 SGHDT, CDR2 YYEEEE. The CDR3 runs to 11 residues. Stated time point: blood 2 weeks post-SBRT. The sample's treatment: 15 Gy SBRT to primary tumor, nephrectomy 4 weeks later. The sample in question was blood, obtained from a patient whose treatment included radiotherapy and nephrectomy. The chain joins TRBV5-6 to TRBJ1-2; tentatively, D is TRBD1 (6 bases). The origin of this receptor is a woman aged 50 to 60 with renal cell carcinoma. In DNA form, the CDR3 reads TGTGCCAGCAGCCACAGGGATGGCTACACCTTC. Its protein product is CASSHRDGYTF.